These 5 T cell receptor beta chains originate from one sample sequenced in a study of blood T cell repertoires in COVID-19. Data came from immunoSEQ multiplex PCR; TCRdb stores just in-frame clones and leaves some out. The sample lists hundreds of thousands of clones, approximately 80% occurring once. The sequencing sample was made of peripheral blood. The receptors were sampled from a woman between 45 and 60 years old with acute or convalescent COVID-19.

The V call is TRBV7-8, the J call TRBJ1-5, with TRBD1 as a possible D gene (5 bases). V shed 5 bases and J shed 4 bases, with 21 bases lying between them. The CDR3 is 17 residues long. Germline assignment: CDR1 SGHVS and CDR2 FQNEAQ. The CDR3 nucleotides read TGTGCCAGCAGCCCCGAATCGGGGGGGGTCTCGAATCAGCCCCAGCATTTT. It yields the protein CASSPESGGVSNQPQHF.

The chain has TRBV28 and TRBJ2-2, with TRBD1 matching 9 bases. After removal of 6 bases from V and 7 bases from J, the junction contained 6 bases not matched to a gene. The CDR3 is made up of 14 amino acids. CDR1 and CDR2 (germline): MDHEN, SYDVKM. In nucleotides, the CDR3 is TGTGCCAGCAGGGGGGACAGGGATATCGGGGAGCTGTTTTTT. Translation: CASRGDRDIGELFF.

V and J are TRBV2 and TRBJ1-1, with D unresolved. This CDR3 spans 15 amino acids. Germline CDR1 reads SNHLY; CDR2 reads FYNNEI. V shed 9 bases and J shed 7 bases, with 24 bases lying between them. This chain's CDR3 is CARFAPGQVTNEAFF. DNA of the CDR3: TGTGCCAGATTCGCTCCGGGTCAAGTGACGAATGAAGCTTTCTTT.

The chain recombines TRBV9 with TRBJ2-1; tentative D call: TRBD2 (6 bases). Germline assignment: CDR1 SGDLS and CDR2 YYNGEE. Trimming cost V 3 bases and J 1 base, with 14 bases left between them. CDR3 size: 16 residues. CDR3 sequence: CASSETGGKSYNEQFF. CDR3 nucleotide sequence: TGTGCCAGCAGCGAAACTGGGGGGAAGTCCTACAATGAGCAGTTCTTC.

The J gene is TRBJ1-1, the V gene TRBV9; D is ambiguous. The CDR3 runs to 14 residues. The V end was cut by 0 bases, the J end by 1 base, with 7 bases between. From germline, CDR1 is SGDLS and CDR2 YYNGEE. CDR3 sequence (DNA): TGTGCCAGCAGCGTAGTCACAGAGAACACTGAAGCTTTCTTT. Its protein is CASSVVTENTEAFF.